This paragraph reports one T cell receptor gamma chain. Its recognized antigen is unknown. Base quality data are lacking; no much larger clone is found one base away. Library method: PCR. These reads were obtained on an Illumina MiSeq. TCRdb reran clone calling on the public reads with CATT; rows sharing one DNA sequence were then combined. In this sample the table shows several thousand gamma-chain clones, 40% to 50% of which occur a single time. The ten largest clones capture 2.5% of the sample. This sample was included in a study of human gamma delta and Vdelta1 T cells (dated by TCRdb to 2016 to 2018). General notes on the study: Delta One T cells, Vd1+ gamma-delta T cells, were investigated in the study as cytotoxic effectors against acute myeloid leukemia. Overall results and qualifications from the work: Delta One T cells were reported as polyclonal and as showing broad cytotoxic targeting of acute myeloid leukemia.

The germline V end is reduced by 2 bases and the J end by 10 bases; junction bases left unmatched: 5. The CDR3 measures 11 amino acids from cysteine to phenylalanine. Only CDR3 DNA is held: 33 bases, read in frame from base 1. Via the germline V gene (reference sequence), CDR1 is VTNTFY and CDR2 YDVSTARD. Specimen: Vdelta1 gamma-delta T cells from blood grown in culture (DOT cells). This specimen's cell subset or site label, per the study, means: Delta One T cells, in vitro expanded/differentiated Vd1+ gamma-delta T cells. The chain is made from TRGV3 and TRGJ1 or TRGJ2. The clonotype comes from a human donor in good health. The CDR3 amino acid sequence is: CATWDNFKKLF. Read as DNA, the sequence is TGTGCCACCTGGGACAACTTCAAGAAACTCTTT.